This TCR beta chain was retrieved from a study of PD-1 blockade in classical Hodgkin lymphoma (dated by TCRdb to about 2020). Background on the whole study: Nivolumab dosing was 3 mg/kg intravenously every 2 weeks, continuing until either disease progression or unacceptable toxicity. To define a peripheral blood immune signature of response to PD-1 blockade in classical Hodgkin lymphoma, the study combined TCR beta sequencing with CyTOF. The research as a whole found: The study was restricted to a single clinical trial cohort, and the causes of repertoire differences, possibly disease activity or prior therapy, were left undefined. By C4D1, a significant rise was seen in CD4+ TCR diversity but not in CD8+ TCR diversity (p=0.0027 vs p=0.16), and the rise was most apparent among complete responders (p=0.02). Baseline TCR diversity was reported as lower in newly diagnosed patients than in healthy donors, and lower still in relapsed/refractory patients. Among trial patients, those achieving complete response had baseline diversity similar to that of newly diagnosed patients, while diversity was significantly lower in partial responders and progressors. Lower diversity was seen in patients whose nivolumab began less than 1 year after ASCT, and these patients were left out of later analyses so that immune reconstitution would not confound the results.

In the paper's terms, the time point label means: cycle 4 day 1 (C4D1), after about 6 weeks of nivolumab. Every trial patient had relapsed following autologous stem cell transplantation, and prior brentuximab vedotin exposure was what differed among cohorts A, B and C. The trial cohort was composed of roughly 60 patients with relapsed/refractory classical Hodgkin lymphoma, for whom complete response, partial response or progressive disease was recorded as best overall response. Trial patients were treated with single-agent nivolumab in the multi-cohort phase II CheckMate 205 trial. An independent review committee assessed best overall response by applying the 2007 International Working Group response criteria. Trial PBMCs were collected immediately before nivolumab initiation (C1D1) and during therapy at cycle 2 day 1 and cycle 4 day 1. Peripheral blood was collected in 8 mL Vacutainer Cell Preparation Tubes, from which PBMCs were isolated by centrifugation and then cryopreserved.

The Qiagen DNeasy kit was used to extract genomic DNA both from unsorted PBMCs and from the negatively selected CD4+ and CD8+ fractions. TCR beta CDR3 regions were subjected to amplification by immunoSEQ multiplex PCR with primers that anneal to V and J segments. A synthetic immune receptor repertoire was used to minimize amplification bias, and remaining bias was computationally removed after sequencing. In the original analysis: Custom Python scripts were used to quantify repertoire diversity as the Shannon entropy index. The unsorted, CD4+ and CD8+ repertoires were each analyzed separately, with the exception of combined analyses, where CD4+ and CD8+ sequences were merged in silico. Clonal expansion was defined as a frequency increase of at least 2-fold after treatment compared with C1D1, and clones undetected at baseline were assigned a pseudocount of 0.5. Clones with 0 or 1 copy at C1D1 were classified as singleton clones, and clones with 2 or more copies were classified as non-singleton clones. Clones expanded in unsorted samples were assigned a CD4+, CD8+ or unknown annotation through matching of protein sequences in sorted samples from the same patient. Wilcoxon tests were applied to paired samples to test diversity changes from C1D1 to C4D1. Here the immuneACCESS table is served through TCRdb, limited to in-frame sequences with V and J called. Missing clones are a known gap in these copies; in checked studies unresolved V genes cover under half, and the rest lacks a known reason. That table gives V, J and clone size, and the DNA gave D and trimming. The table for this sample lists 21,000 or so clones; roughly 90% of them were counted only once. Around 20% of the sample belongs to the ten largest clones.

In the case of this clone: The clone's antigen remains unknown. No base-level quality is on record; no much larger clone is a single base apart.

Material: peripheral blood mononuclear cells (PBMCs), obtained before the fourth cycle of nivolumab. This receptor was identified in a human donor with classical Hodgkin lymphoma.

The nucleotide sequence is TGTGCCAGCAGCGTAGATGGGCTAGCCCCCTACGAGCAGTACTTC. It specifies CASSVDGLAPYEQYF. In this chain, TRBV9 is recombined with TRBJ2-7; TRBD2 could be the D gene, as 5 bases match. The CDR3 holds 15 amino acids from the cysteine to the phenylalanine. Only the CDR3 DNA stays, 45 bases, in frame from base 1. V is shortened by 0 bases, J by 2 bases, and the region joining them spans 12 bases. The germline V gene gives CDR1 as SGDLS and CDR2 as YYNGEE.